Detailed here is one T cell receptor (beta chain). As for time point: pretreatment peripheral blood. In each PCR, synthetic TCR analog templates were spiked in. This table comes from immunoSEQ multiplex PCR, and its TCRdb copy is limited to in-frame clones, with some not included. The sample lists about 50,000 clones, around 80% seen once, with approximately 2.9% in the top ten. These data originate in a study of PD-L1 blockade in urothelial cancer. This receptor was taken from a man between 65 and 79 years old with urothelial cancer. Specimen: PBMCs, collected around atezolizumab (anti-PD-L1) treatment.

The CDR3 region has the DNA TGTGCCAGCAGCTCCCGACAGGGGAAAGCTTTCTTT. Translated, it gives CASSSRQGKAFF. The chain links TRBV11-3 to TRBJ1-1; 8 bases agree with TRBD1. The junction had 4 bases not matched to a gene; V was cut back by 4 bases and J by 9 bases. CDR1 is SGHNT and CDR2 is YENEEA in the germline V gene. There are 12 residues in the CDR3.